Below are 15 T cell receptor beta chains sequenced from a single sample in a study of blood T cell repertoires in COVID-19. Sequencing was performed with immunoSEQ multiplex PCR; in TCRdb, only in-frame clones are kept and a portion is missing. The sample records roughly 80,000 clones, roughly 85% being singletons. The specimen was peripheral blood. The receptors were sampled from a woman over 75 with active or convalescent COVID-19.

The chain recombines TRBV9 with TRBJ1-3; TRBD1 matches 7 bases. The ends lost 6 bases at V and 2 bases at J; junction bases unmatched: 5. Per germline, CDR1 SGDLS and CDR2 YYNGEE. The CDR3 has 14 amino acids. The CDR3 sequence: CASNEGAAGNTIYF. CDR3 DNA sequence: TGTGCCAGCAATGAGGGGGCGGCTGGAAACACCATATATTTT. The whole variable domain, filled in from reference TRBV9 and TRBJ1-3, reads DSGVTQTPKHLITATGQRVTLRCSPRSGDLSVYWYQQSLDQGLQFLIQYYNGEERAKGNILERFSAQQFPDLHSELNLSSLELGDSALYFCASNEGAAGNTIYFGEGSWLTVV.

The genes are TRBV5-4 and TRBJ2-1; possible D gene TRBD2, 5 bases. This CDR3 has 15 amino acids. Germline V gene sequence: CDR1 SGHNT, CDR2 YYREEE (reference sequence). With 3 bases removed from V and 0 bases from J, the gap between germline ends came to 10 bases. The CDR3 here is CASSSDSGSYNEQFF. CDR3 DNA sequence: TGTGCCAGCAGCTCGGACTCTGGCTCCTACAATGAGCAGTTCTTC.

The chain couples TRBV2 to TRBJ2-1; 12 bases match TRBD2. The ends lost 6 bases at V and 8 bases at J; junction bases unmatched: 11. CDR3 length: 16 amino acids. Germline CDR1 reads SNHLY; CDR2 reads FYNNEI. In DNA, the CDR3 is TGTGCCAGCAGATATGGACTAGCGGGGTCTTTGGATGAGCAGTTCTTC. Its translation: CASRYGLAGSLDEQFF.

The chain links TRBV2 to TRBJ2-3; D is undetermined. Germline CDR1 reads SNHLY; CDR2 reads FYNNEI. The CDR3 consists of 12 residues. V shed 8 bases and J shed 0 bases, with 6 bases lying between them. CDR3 protein: CASLTSTDTQYF. CDR3 nucleotides: TGTGCCAGCCTCACTAGCACAGATACGCAGTATTTT.

The chain couples TRBV6-1 to TRBJ2-4; weak D call: TRBD1 (6 bases). Germline values: CDR1 MNHNS, CDR2 SASEGT. This CDR3 has 19 residues. Trimming removed 0 bases at V and 0 bases at J, with 18 bases between. The CDR3, as DNA: TGTGCCAGCAGTGAAGCGGAGACAGGACGACTACTAGCCAAAAACATTCAGTACTTC. Translating gives CASSEAETGRLLAKNIQYF.

The rearrangement links TRBV18 to TRBJ2-5; the D gene is possibly TRBD2 (6 bases). The CDR3 runs to 14 residues. The germline gives CDR1 KGHSH, CDR2 LQKENI. Trimming removed 0 bases from V and 5 bases from J, with 10 bases in between. The CDR3 protein is CASSPPGLAETQYF. CDR3 sequence (DNA): TGTGCCAGCTCACCACCGGGGCTAGCGGAGACCCAGTACTTC.

V and J are TRBV9 and TRBJ2-5; TRBD2 aligns across 7 bases. Germline V gene lookup returns CDR1 SGDLS and CDR2 YYNGEE. V lost 0 bases to trimming and J lost 4 bases; unmatched junction nucleotides: 6. CDR3 length equals 15 residues. The CDR3 spells CASSVVAGDVETQYF. The CDR3, as DNA: TGTGCCAGCAGCGTAGTGGCGGGAGATGTAGAGACCCAGTACTTC.

The chain recombines TRBV7-2 with TRBJ2-5; the D gene is possibly TRBD2 (5 bases). The germline V gene encodes CDR1 SGHTA and CDR2 FQGNSA. V was trimmed by 6 bases and J by 7 bases, leaving 18 bases between them. The CDR3 length is 14 residues. The DNA for the CDR3 is TGTGCCAGCAGATCAGGCGGTGGGAGCGGGACCCAGTACTTC. Its translation is CASRSGGGSGTQYF.

This chain connects TRBV20-1 to TRBJ2-5; tentative D call: TRBD1 (6 bases). The germline V and J ends were trimmed by 4 bases and 5 bases, with 8 bases remaining between them. This CDR3 comprises 11 residues. The V gene's germline CDR1 is DFQATT and CDR2 SNEGSKA (reference sequence). The CDR3 loop reads CSATGAETQYF. The DNA for the CDR3 is TGCAGTGCTACAGGGGCCGAGACCCAGTACTTC.

The chain has TRBV5-6 and TRBJ1-2, with a weak D call TRBD1 (5 bases). Germline assignment: CDR1 SGHDT and CDR2 YYEEEE. Trimming pared 2 bases from V and 2 bases from J, leaving 10 bases between. This CDR3 is built from 14 residues. CDR3: CASSLRPGNYGYTF. The CDR3 region has the DNA TGTGCCAGCAGCTTACGGCCAGGGAACTATGGCTACACCTTC. Using reference TRBV5-6 and TRBJ1-2 for the parts outside the CDR3, the full variable domain is DAGVTQSPTHLIKTRGQQVTLRCSPKSGHDTVSWYQQALGQGPQFIFQYYEEEERQRGNFPDRFSGHQFPNYSSELNVNALLLGDSALYLCASSLRPGNYGYTFGSGTRLTVV.

V usage is TRBV28 and J usage is TRBJ1-2; 7 nucleotides agree with TRBD1. This CDR3 is built from 11 residues. V lost 6 bases, J lost 5 bases, and 0 bases stayed unmatched. Germline CDR1 and CDR2: MDHEN and SYDVKM. In DNA, the CDR3 is TGTGCCAGCAGGACAGGGTATGGCTACACCTTC. It encodes CASRTGYGYTF.

This clone was detected only a few times. The chain links TRBV5-1 to TRBJ2-7, with 9 bases that match TRBD1. CDR1 and CDR2 (germline): SGHRS, YFSETQ. The CDR3 runs to 17 residues. V was pared by 5 bases and J by 6 bases, with 18 bases of the junction left unmatched. Here the CDR3 DNA reads TGCGCCAGCAGTCCCGCCGGGACAGGGTCTTTCCCTGGCGAGCAGTACTTC. This encodes CASSPAGTGSFPGEQYF.

The V call is TRBV6-2 or TRBV6-3, the J call TRBJ1-2, with no clear D. From germline, CDR1 is MNHEY and CDR2 SVGEGT. There are 12 residues in the CDR3. Trimming shortened V by 5 bases and J by 4 bases, and 8 bases separated the two germline ends. CDR3 in DNA: TGTGCCAGCAGTAACCCCAGCTATGGCTACACCTTC. Encoded protein: CASSNPSYGYTF.

This chain connects TRBV19 to TRBJ1-1; D is ambiguous. The CDR3 covers 14 residues. V was shortened by 3 bases and J by 4 bases, with 12 bases between the two germline ends. The V gene's germline CDR1 is LNHDA and CDR2 SQIVND (reference sequence). CDR3 sequence (DNA): TGTGCCAGTAGTATTAATTTGCTCGGCACTGAAGCTTTCTTT. It is translated as CASSINLLGTEAFF.

The chain is built from TRBV5-4 and TRBJ2-5, with a possible D match to TRBD1 (7 bases). This CDR3 region has 16 residues. V was clipped by 4 bases and J by 1 base, with 17 bases between them. Germline V gene sequence: CDR1 SGHNT, CDR2 YYREEE (reference sequence). The chain's CDR3 is CASSPGGQIVQETQYF. CDR3 sequence (DNA): TGTGCCAGCAGCCCCGGGGGACAGATAGTCCAAGAGACCCAGTACTTC.